This T cell receptor (beta chain) was identified in a study of PD-L1 blockade in urothelial cancer. Study-wide context: Atezolizumab was started by patients at some point between 2014 and 2016 at 1,200 mg intravenously every 3 weeks.

The repertoire was sequenced with immunoSEQ multiplex PCR; TCRdb's copy has only in-frame clones and lacks some. Among approximately 47,000 clones listed, 82% were seen once. V was shortened by 2 bases and J by 0 bases, with 8 bases between the two germline ends. Germline CDR1 reads SGHNT; CDR2 reads YYREEE (reference sequence). The CDR3 is made up of 14 amino acids. In this sample, this clone turned up once. What it binds is not known. Time point specified: pretreatment peripheral blood. Regarding the study as a whole: Lower than median blood TCR clonality before treatment predicted better survival.

This TCR came from a man between 45 and 60 years old with urothelial cancer. This sample comprised PBMCs, obtained around atezolizumab (anti-PD-L1) treatment. The V and J genes are TRBV5-4 and TRBJ2-5; perhaps TRBD1 as D (6 bases). The CDR3 region is CASSFTGYQETQYF. DNA for the CDR3: TGTGCCAGCAGCTTTACAGGGTACCAAGAGACCCAGTACTTC. Variable domain in full (rest from reference TRBV5-4 and TRBJ2-5): ETGVTQSPTHLIKTRGQQVTLRCSSQSGHNTVSWYQQALGQGPQFIFQYYREEENGRGNFPPRFSGLQFPNYSSELNVNALELDDSALYLCASSFTGYQETQYFGPGTRLLVL.